The sequence of this T cell receptor (beta chain) was determined in a study of CD8+ T cells in alopecia areata. Overall study: Treated individuals took tofacitinib by mouth, 5 to 10 mg twice daily. Study results and limitations: A large proportion of expanded lesional clones were detected persisting in scalp and blood during tofacitinib. Clonality in the scalp and expanded CD8+ clones ranked among the top 100 were significantly decreased by tofacitinib.

For this clone: What it binds is not known.

Treatment meaning: oral pan-JAK inhibitor, 5-10 mg twice daily. The sequencing template was cDNA reverse transcribed from extracted RNA. Sequencing was performed with immunoSEQ multiplex PCR; in TCRdb, only in-frame clones are kept and a portion is missing. The sample shows roughly 220,000 clones, approximately 72% of them seen only once. Sample: CD4+ T cells sorted from blood, taken at approximately week 42, from a patient treated with tofacitinib. This sequence originates from a human donor with alopecia areata.

CDR3 in amino acids: CASSTLQTGELFF. The CDR3 bases are TGTGCCAGCAGCACCCTTCAAACCGGGGAGCTGTTTTTT. This chain uses TRBV21-1 with TRBJ2-2. TRBV21-1 is assigned pseudogene status. This CDR3 is built from 13 residues.